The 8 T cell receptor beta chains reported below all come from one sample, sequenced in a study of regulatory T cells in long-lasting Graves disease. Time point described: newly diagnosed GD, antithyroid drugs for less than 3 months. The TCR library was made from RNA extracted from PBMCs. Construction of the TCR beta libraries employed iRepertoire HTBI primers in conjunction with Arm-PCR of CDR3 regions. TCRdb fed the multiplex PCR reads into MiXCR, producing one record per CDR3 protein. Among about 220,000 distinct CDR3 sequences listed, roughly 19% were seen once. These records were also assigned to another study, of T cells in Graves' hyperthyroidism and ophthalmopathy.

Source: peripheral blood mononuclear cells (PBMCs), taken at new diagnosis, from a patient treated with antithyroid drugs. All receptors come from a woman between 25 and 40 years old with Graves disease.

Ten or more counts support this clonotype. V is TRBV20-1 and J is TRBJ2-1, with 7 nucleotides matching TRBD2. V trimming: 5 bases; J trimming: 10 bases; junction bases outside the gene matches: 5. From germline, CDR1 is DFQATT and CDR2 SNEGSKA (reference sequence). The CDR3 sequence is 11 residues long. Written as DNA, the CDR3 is TGCAGTGCTCAAATACTAGCGGAGCAGTTCTTC. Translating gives CSAQILAEQFF.

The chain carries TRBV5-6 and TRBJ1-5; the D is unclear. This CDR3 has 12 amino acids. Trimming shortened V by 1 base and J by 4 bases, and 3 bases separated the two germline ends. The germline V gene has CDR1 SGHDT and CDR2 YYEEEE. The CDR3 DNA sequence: TGTGCCAGCAGCTTGTTTAATCAGCCCCAGCATTTT. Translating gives CASSLFNQPQHF.

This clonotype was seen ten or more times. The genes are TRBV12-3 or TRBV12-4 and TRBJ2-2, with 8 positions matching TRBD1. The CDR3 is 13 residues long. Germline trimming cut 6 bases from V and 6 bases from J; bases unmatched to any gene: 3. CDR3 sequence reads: CASRWTGPGELFF. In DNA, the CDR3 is TGTGCCAGCAGATGGACAGGGCCCGGGGAGCTGTTTTTT.

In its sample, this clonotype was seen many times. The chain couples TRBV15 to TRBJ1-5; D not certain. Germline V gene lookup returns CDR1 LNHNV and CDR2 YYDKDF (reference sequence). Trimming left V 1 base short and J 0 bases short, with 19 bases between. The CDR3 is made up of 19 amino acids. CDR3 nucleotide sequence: TGTGCCACCAGCAGAGTCAGGCAGGTGGGCTCCTATAGCAATCAGCCCCAGCATTTT. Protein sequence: CATSRVRQVGSYSNQPQHF.

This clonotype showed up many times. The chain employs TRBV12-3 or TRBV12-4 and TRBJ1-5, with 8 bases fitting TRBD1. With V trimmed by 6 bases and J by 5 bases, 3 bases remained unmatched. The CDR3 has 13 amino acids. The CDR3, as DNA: TGTGCCAGCAGCAACAGGGGGGATCAGCCCCAGCATTTT. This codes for CASSNRGDQPQHF.

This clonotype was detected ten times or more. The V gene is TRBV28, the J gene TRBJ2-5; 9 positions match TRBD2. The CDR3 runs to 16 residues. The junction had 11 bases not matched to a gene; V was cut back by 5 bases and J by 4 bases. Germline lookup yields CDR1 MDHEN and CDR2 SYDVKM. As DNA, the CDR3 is TGTGCCAGCAGTCCTACGGGAGCGGGAGGTTCAGAGACCCAGTACTTC. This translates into CASSPTGAGGSETQYF. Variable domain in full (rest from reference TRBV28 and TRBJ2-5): DVKVTQSSRYLVKRTGEKVFLECVQDMDHENMFWYRQDPGLGLRLIYFSYDVKMKEKGDIPEGYSVSREKKERFSLILESASTNQTSMYLCASSPTGAGGSETQYFGPGTRLLVL.

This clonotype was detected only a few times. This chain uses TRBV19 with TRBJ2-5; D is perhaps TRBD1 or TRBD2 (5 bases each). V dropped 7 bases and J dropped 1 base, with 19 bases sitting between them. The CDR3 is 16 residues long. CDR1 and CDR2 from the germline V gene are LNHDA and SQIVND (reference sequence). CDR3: CASTKSVWGSQETQYF. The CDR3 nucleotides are TGTGCCAGTACTAAGTCCGTCTGGGGGAGCCAAGAGACCCAGTACTTC.

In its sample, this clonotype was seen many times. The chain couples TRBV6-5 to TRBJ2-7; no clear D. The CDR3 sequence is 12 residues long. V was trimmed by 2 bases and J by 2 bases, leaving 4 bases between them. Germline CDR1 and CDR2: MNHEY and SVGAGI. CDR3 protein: CASSYLAYEQYF. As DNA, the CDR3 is TGTGCCAGCAGTTACCTGGCCTACGAGCAGTACTTC.